This T cell receptor (beta chain) was documented in a study of cytomegalovirus exposure and HLA in healthy donors. Study observations and caveats: As a later analysis showed, a missense DCLRE1C variant was linked to trimming of TCR beta V- and J-genes. The listing of 150 to 200 TCR beta chains classed them as cytomegalovirus-associated.

Germline lookup yields CDR1 SQVTM and CDR2 ANQGSEA. The CDR3 sequence is 15 residues long. V trimming: 6 bases; J trimming: 3 bases; junction bases outside the gene matches: 11. Concerning this clone: No antigen is known for it.

It was with 60 Vbeta and 13 Jbeta primers that the PCR ran. As handled by the study authors: There were tens of millions of unique TCR beta chains by a later count, and some 12 million of them were shared. Sequencing was performed with immunoSEQ multiplex PCR; in TCRdb, only in-frame clones are kept and a portion is missing. That table gives V, J and clone size, and the DNA gave D and trimming. The sample contains 150,000 to 200,000 clones, 80% of which appear only once. The V call is TRBV29-1, the J call TRBJ2-7, with TRBD2 matching over 10 bases. Sequenced sample: PBMCs. This sequence originates from a boy aged 5-17 years in good health and CMV-seronegative. CDR3 sequence: CSVAGTSEGNYEQYF. In nucleotides, the CDR3 is TGCAGCGTAGCCGGGACTAGCGAGGGGAACTACGAGCAGTACTTC.